This TCR beta chain originates from a study of blood T cells in healthy people across ages (dated by TCRdb to about 2015). About the study as a whole: In model experiments, template switching captured roughly one uniquely barcoded TCR beta cDNA molecule for every two T cells. Using deep sequencing normalized with unique cDNA molecular identifiers, the study measured how TCR beta repertoire diversity changes with age. Four age groups were formed from the donors: young (average around 15 years), middle-aged (just under 40), aged (over 55) and long-lived (about 80). To avoid experimental bias, donors of different ages were randomly spread across the sequencing lanes. The study analyzed two additional independent replicas of 1 million unique cDNA reads from the same blood draw for two donors, one aged 18 to 29 and one aged 80 or older.

Receptor amplification or capture employed 5' RACE. For sequencing, an Illumina HiSeq 2500 was employed. A second PCR of 7 to 11 cycles was performed with a sample-barcoded 5' primer and a J-beta primer mix. Each TCR beta cDNA molecule received a unique molecular identifier from a template-switch 5' adaptor carrying 12 random nucleotides. At least 2.5 million CDR3-containing paired-end reads were obtained from each sample. First-strand cDNA synthesis was performed from all RNA using the Mint cDNA synthesis kit, with priming by a TRBC-specific oligonucleotide. After uracil-DNA glycosylase treatment, a first 18-cycle PCR used universal primers M1SS and BC2_uni_R on all cDNA. The study's processing was this. For normalization, 1 million high-quality reads were randomly selected from each sample, with every read carrying a distinct molecular identifier. Reads sharing molecular identifiers were discarded rather than binned into consensus sequences. CDR3 identification, clonotype clustering and error correction used MiTCR with a Q25 quality threshold and the strictest error-elimination algorithm. Lower-bound total TCR beta diversity was estimated with a nonparametric unseen species model using Euler transformation. TCRdb trimmed public reads at Q25 via fastp, called clones via MiXCR and kept in-frame beta chains. Merged by CDR3 protein, the rows form single entries marked with the most common genes and DNA. None of the V and J calls come from the authors' own analysis; TCRdb made them. The sample data list about 730,000 distinct CDR3 sequences, and approximately 43% of these were observed just once. The ten biggest clones cover 20% to 25% of the sample.

Systemically healthy Caucasian individuals from Russia, 39 in total and aged roughly 6 to 100 years, were included as donors. Each donor gave approximately 9.3 milliliters of peripheral blood, collected into EDTA-treated Vacutainer tubes. PBMCs were isolated by Ficoll-Paque density-gradient centrifugation, with at least 6.5 million obtained per sample. Total RNA was extracted from PBMCs with Trizol reagent, with at least 6 micrograms obtained per sample. Naive CD45RAhigh/CD27high T cell percentages were measured by flow cytometry on a PBMC aliquot from every donor. Inclusive of the bounding cysteine and phenylalanine, the CDR3 is 16 residues long. Only the CDR3 DNA is retained, 48 bases long and in frame from the first base. CDR1 and CDR2 were assigned from the germline V gene (reference sequence) as DFQATT and SNEGSKA. The junction shows trimming of 4 bases on V and 6 bases on J, and the gene matches do not reach 16 bases of it.

On this clonotype: This clone's antigen is unknown. No base quality values were provided; no much bigger clone lies one nucleotide off.

What the research found in general, with its limitations: Bulk unsorted PBMC profiling prevented conclusive comparison of naive and antigen-experienced compartments. Total diversity estimates from one million sequenced T cells were considered lower bounds and underestimates. Compared with the aged group, the long-lived group had more naive CD4+ T cells, fewer expanded clones and increased TCR diversity, a pattern suggesting age selection. The CMV infection status of donors was not known, potentially confounding age-related changes in expanded clonotypes. A strong correlation was found between observed TCR beta diversity and the percentage of naive T cells measured by flow cytometry. Observed TCR beta diversity per million T cells fell roughly linearly with age, and a significant reduction was already apparent by age around 40.

Specimen: blood. The sequence derives from a woman aged 55-75 years in good health. The sequence is built from TRBV20-1 and TRBJ2-7; TRBD2 aligns with 9 central bases. At the DNA level, the sequence is TGCAGTGCTAACTTACCGGGACTAGCAAAATTCTCCGAGCAGTACTTC. The translation is CSANLPGLAKFSEQYF.